The entry below gives a single T cell receptor (beta chain) sequence along with its context. At the DNA level, this CDR3 is encoded by other sequences in the same sample as well. During active infection, Seattle patients enrolled and were then monitored through disease. The data are from a study of blood T cell repertoires in COVID-19. Study summary: Sample material is recorded as cDNA or gDNA derived from T cells, B-cell-depleted T cells, or PBMCs.

Source study methods: Nucleated cell counts were estimated from reference gene primer amplification. The method was immunoSEQ multiplex PCR; TCRdb's version includes in-frame clones alone and lacks a portion of them. D and trimming come from the DNA, and the V and J calls and clone size come from that table. Of roughly 340,000 clones in the sample, around nine tenths were seen once. The CDR3 is 14 residues long. V was clipped by 0 bases and J by 1 base, with 4 bases between them. Germline V gene lookup returns CDR1 LGHNA and CDR2 YSLEER. The gene calls are TRBV4-3 and TRBJ1-3; D gene ambiguous. Sequenced material: peripheral blood. This receptor was identified in a woman in her sixties or seventies with COVID-19, enrolled during active disease. DNA for the CDR3: TGCGCCAGCAGCCAAGATCTTTCTGGAAACACCATATATTTT. Amino acid sequence: CASSQDLSGNTIYF.